A single sample gave rise to the 10 T cell receptor beta chains below, sequenced in a study of lymphopenia after photon versus proton radiotherapy. Method: immunoSEQ multiplex PCR; TCRdb's copy keeps in-frame clones and lacks some. The sample contains about 45,000 clones, less than 90% of which appear only once. This specimen consisted of peripheral blood, obtained from a patient treated with photon-based radiotherapy. The source of these receptors is a man aged 40-50 years with gastric cancer.

The genes are TRBV9 and TRBJ2-7; 9 bases map to TRBD1. Germline CDR1 and CDR2: SGDLS and YYNGEE. The V gene end was trimmed by 0 bases and the J gene end by 2 bases; junction bases not matched to a gene: 3. The length of the CDR3 is 15 residues. Here the CDR3 reads CASSVGGTGTYEQYF. The CDR3 DNA reads as TGTGCCAGCAGCGTAGGAGGGACAGGGACCTACGAGCAGTACTTC. Full variable domain (outside the CDR3, taken from reference TRBV9 and TRBJ2-7): DSGVTQTPKHLITATGQRVTLRCSPRSGDLSVYWYQQSLDQGLQFLIQYYNGEERAKGNILERFSAQQFPDLHSELNLSSLELGDSALYFCASSVGGTGTYEQYFGPGTRLTVT.

The chain links TRBV18 to TRBJ2-5; D may be TRBD1 (6 bases). CDR1 and CDR2 from the germline V gene are KGHSH and LQKENI. The V and J ends lost 2 bases and 0 bases respectively, with 7 bases between them. There are 14 residues in the CDR3. CDR3 coding DNA: TGTGCCAGCTCACCAGCAGGGGACCAAGAGACCCAGTACTTC. This codes for CASSPAGDQETQYF.

A note on this clone: Other DNA sequences of this sample code for an identical CDR3. The chain is built from TRBV15 and TRBJ2-3, with D unclear. CDR1 is LNHNV and CDR2 is YYDKDF in the germline V gene (reference sequence). The CDR3 totals 12 residues. Trimming shortened V by 0 bases and J by 2 bases, and 0 bases separated the two germline ends. The CDR3 sequence: CATSRDTDTQYF. The DNA for the CDR3 is TGTGCCACCAGCAGAGACACAGATACGCAGTATTTT. The full variable domain, completed using reference TRBV15 and TRBJ2-3, is DAMVIQNPRYQVTQFGKPVTLSCSQTLNHNVMYWYQQKSSQAPKLLFHYYDKDFNNEADTPDNFQSRRPNTSFCFLDIRSPGLGDTAMYLCATSRDTDTQYFGPGTRLTVL.

The chain combines TRBV18 with TRBJ2-3; D may correspond to TRBD1 or TRBD2 (5 bases each). CDR3 length: 15 amino acids. V lost 0 bases and J 7 bases, leaving 14 bases between the germline ends. Germline V lookup: CDR1 KGHSH, CDR2 LQKENI. CDR3 sequence: CASSPPGRHFNTQYF. The CDR3 DNA is TGTGCCAGCTCACCACCGGGACGTCACTTTAATACGCAGTATTTT. Based on the CDR3 plus reference TRBV18 and TRBJ2-3, the full variable domain is NAGVMQNPRHLVRRRGQEARLRCSPMKGHSHVYWYRQLPEEGLKFMVYLQKENIIDESGMPKERFSAEFPKEGPSILRIQQVVRGDSAAYFCASSPPGRHFNTQYFGPGTRLTVL.

The V and J genes are TRBV9 and TRBJ2-7; D may be TRBD1 (5 bases). Trimming removed 2 bases at V and 7 bases at J, with 13 bases between. Germline CDR1 and CDR2: SGDLS and YYNGEE. The CDR3 length is 13 residues. This chain's CDR3 is CASSVRQFSEQYF. Written as DNA, the CDR3 is TGTGCCAGCAGCGTTAGACAGTTTTCGGAGCAGTACTTC.

CDR3 amino acids: CASSGTGEDEAFF. Written as DNA, the CDR3 is TGTGCCAGCAGTGGGACAGGGGAGGATGAAGCTTTCTTT. The chain links TRBV6-1 to TRBJ1-1; the match to TRBD1 covers 9 bases. The ends lost 4 bases at V and 7 bases at J; junction bases unmatched: 4. CDR3 size: 13 residues. Looked up from germline, CDR1 is MNHNS and CDR2 is SASEGT.

The chain is built from TRBV7-8 and TRBJ2-3, with 8 bases lining up with TRBD2. Germline V gene data show CDR1 as SGHVS and CDR2 as FQNEAQ. CDR3 length: 16 amino acids. Unmatched junction bases numbered 10, after V lost 5 bases and J lost 3 bases. The CDR3: CASSPGPGTRTDTQYF. For the CDR3, the DNA is TGTGCCAGCAGCCCGGGACCCGGGACTAGGACAGATACGCAGTATTTT.

The chain couples TRBV6-1 to TRBJ1-3; TRBD1 aligns across 7 bases. Germline trimming cut 4 bases from V and 3 bases from J; bases unmatched to any gene: 6. The CDR3 totals 15 residues. The germline CDR1 and CDR2 sequences are MNHNS and SASEGT. This chain's CDR3 is CASSVRTGGGNTIYF. CDR3 coding DNA: TGTGCCAGCAGTGTTCGGACAGGAGGTGGAAACACCATATATTTT.

This chain links TRBV10-3 with TRBJ1-5; TRBD1 might be the D (6 bases). Germline V gene data show CDR1 as ENHRY and CDR2 as SYGVKD. Trimming shortened V by 11 bases and J by 4 bases, and 15 bases separated the two germline ends. The CDR3 totals 13 residues. The CDR3 is CAARGGGNQPQHF. The CDR3 DNA follows: TGTGCCGCCAGGGGTGGGGGGAATCAGCCCCAGCATTTT.

The chain employs TRBV7-2 and TRBJ2-1, with D possibly matching TRBD1 (6 bases). V was trimmed by 5 bases and J by 2 bases, leaving 10 bases between them. The CDR3 runs to 14 residues. Germline V gene lookup returns CDR1 SGHTA and CDR2 FQGNSA. CDR3: CASSAQGTYNEQFF. The CDR3 bases are TGTGCCAGCAGCGCACAGGGAACCTACAATGAGCAGTTCTTC.